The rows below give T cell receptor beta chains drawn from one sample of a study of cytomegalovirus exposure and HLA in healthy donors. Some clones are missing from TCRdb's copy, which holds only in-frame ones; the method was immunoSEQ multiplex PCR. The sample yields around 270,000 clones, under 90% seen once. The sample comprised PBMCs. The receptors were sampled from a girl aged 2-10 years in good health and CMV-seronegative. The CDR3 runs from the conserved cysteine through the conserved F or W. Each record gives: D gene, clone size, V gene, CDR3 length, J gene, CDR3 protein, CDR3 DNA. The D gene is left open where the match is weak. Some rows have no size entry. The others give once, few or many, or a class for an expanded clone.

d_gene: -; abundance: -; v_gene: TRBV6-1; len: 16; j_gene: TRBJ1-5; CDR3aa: CASSDRKGFFDQPQHF; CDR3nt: TGTGCCAGCAGTGATAGAAAGGGGTTTTTCGATCAGCCCCAGCATTTT
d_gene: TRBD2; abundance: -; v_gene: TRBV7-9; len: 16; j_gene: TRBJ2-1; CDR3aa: CASSPGLAGGGGEQFF; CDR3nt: TGTGCCAGCAGCCCCGGACTAGCGGGAGGGGGCGGTGAGCAGTTCTTC
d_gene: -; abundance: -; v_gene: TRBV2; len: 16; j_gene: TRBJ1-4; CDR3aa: CASTSLAGSRGEKLFF; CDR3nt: TGTGCCAGCACGTCATTAGCGGGATCACGGGGTGAAAAACTGTTTTTT
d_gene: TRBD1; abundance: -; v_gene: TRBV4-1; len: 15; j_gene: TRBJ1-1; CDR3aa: CASSQDSGQVPEAFF; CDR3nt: TGCGCCAGCAGCCAAGATTCGGGACAGGTGCCCGAAGCTTTCTTT
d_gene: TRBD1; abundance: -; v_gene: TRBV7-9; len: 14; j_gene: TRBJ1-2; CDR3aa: CASRRGQANYGYTF; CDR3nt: TGTGCCAGCAGACGGGGACAGGCAAACTATGGCTACACCTTC
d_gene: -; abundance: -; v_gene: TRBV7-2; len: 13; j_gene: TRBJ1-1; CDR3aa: CASASQRDTEAFF; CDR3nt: TGTGCCAGCGCCAGTCAGCGGGACACTGAAGCTTTCTTT
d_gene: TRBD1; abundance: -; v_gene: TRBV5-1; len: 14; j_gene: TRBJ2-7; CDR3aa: CASSSGQGSYEQYF; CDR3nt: TGCGCCAGCAGCTCGGGACAGGGCTCCTACGAGCAGTACTTC
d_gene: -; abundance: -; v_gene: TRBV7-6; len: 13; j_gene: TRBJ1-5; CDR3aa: CASSYGQYLPQHF; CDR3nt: TGTGCCAGCAGCTATGGACAGTACCTACCCCAGCATTTT
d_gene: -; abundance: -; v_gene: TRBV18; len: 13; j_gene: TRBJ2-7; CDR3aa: CASSPRGFYEQYF; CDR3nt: TGTGCCAGCTCACCTAGGGGGTTCTACGAGCAGTACTTC
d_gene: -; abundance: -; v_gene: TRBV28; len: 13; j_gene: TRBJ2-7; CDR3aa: CASSFGVSVEQYF; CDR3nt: TGTGCCAGCAGTTTTGGTGTCTCGGTCGAGCAGTACTTC
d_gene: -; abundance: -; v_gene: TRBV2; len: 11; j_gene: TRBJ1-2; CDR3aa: CASGRAYGYTF; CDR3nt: TGTGCCAGCGGGCGGGCCTATGGCTACACCTTC
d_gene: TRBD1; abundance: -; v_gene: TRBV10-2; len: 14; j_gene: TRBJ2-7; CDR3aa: CASRGTDYSYEQYF; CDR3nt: TGCGCCAGCAGAGGGACAGACTACTCCTACGAGCAGTACTTC
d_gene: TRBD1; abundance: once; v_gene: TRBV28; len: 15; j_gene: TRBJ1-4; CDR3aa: CASSFLDRANEKLFF; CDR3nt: TGTGCCAGCAGTTTCTTGGACAGGGCAAATGAAAAACTGTTTTTT
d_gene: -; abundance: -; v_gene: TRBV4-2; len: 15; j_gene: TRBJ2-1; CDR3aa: CASSQAVYSPNEQFF; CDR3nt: TGTGCCAGCAGCCAAGCCGTTTATAGCCCCAATGAGCAGTTCTTC
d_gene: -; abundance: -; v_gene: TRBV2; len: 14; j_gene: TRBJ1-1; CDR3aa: CASRRRGSGSEAFF; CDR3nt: TGTGCCAGCAGGCGCAGGGGATCTGGGTCTGAAGCTTTCTTT
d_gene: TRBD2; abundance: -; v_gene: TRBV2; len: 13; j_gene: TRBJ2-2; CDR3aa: CAVMGGPSGELFF; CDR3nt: TGTGCCGTAATGGGAGGGCCGAGCGGGGAGCTGTTTTTT